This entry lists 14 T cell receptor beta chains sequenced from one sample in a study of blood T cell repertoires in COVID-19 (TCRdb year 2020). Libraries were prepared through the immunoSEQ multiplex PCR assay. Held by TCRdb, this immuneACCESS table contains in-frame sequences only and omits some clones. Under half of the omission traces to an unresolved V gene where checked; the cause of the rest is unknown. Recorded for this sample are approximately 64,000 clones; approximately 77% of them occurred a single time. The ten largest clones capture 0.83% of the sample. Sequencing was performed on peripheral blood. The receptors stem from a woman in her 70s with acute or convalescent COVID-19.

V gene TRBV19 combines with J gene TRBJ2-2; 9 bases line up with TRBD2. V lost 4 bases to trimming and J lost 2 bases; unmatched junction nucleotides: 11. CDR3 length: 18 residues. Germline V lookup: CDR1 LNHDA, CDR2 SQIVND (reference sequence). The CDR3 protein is CASSNRRGLAGNTGELFF. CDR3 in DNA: TGTGCCAGTAGTAATCGGCGGGGTCTAGCGGGAAACACCGGGGAGCTGTTTTTT.

For the CDR3, the DNA is TGTGCCAGCAGTTACGCGGGATACTACAATGAGCAGTTCTTC. Protein sequence: CASSYAGYYNEQFF. V is TRBV6-5 and J is TRBJ2-1; a possible D gene is TRBD2 (6 bases). The germline V and J ends were trimmed by 2 bases and 3 bases, with 8 bases remaining between them. Germline V gene lookup returns CDR1 MNHEY and CDR2 SVGAGI. The CDR3 length is 14 residues.

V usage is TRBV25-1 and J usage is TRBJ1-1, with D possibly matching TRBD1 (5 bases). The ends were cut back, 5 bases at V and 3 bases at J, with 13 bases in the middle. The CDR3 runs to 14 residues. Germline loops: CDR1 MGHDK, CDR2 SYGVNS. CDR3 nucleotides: TGTGCCAGCAGTCATCCAGGGTTGGACACTGAAGCTTTCTTT. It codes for CASSHPGLDTEAFF.

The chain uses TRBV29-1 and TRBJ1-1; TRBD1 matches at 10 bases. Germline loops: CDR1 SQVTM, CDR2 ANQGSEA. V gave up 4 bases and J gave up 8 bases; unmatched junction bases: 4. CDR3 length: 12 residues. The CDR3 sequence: CSVARDRGEAFF. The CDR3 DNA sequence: TGCAGCGTTGCGAGGGACAGGGGAGAAGCTTTCTTT.

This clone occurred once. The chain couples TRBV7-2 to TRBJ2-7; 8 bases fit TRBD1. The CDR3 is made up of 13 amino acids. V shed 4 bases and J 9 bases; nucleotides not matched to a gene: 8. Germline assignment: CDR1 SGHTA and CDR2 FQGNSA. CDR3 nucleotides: TGTGCCAGCAGCTCAAATGACAGGGGTGCGCAGTACTTC. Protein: CASSSNDRGAQYF.

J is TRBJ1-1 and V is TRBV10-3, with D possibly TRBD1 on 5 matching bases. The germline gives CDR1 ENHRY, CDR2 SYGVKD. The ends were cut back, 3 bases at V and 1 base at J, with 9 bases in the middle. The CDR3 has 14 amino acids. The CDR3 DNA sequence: TGTGCCATCAGTGACCGGACATCGAACACTGAAGCTTTCTTT. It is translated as CAISDRTSNTEAFF.

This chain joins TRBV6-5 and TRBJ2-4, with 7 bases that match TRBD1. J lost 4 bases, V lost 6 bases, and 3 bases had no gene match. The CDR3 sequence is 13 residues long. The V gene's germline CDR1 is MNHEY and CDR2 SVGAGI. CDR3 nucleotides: TGTGCCAGCAGCCGGGACAGAAAAAACATTCAGTACTTC. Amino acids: CASSRDRKNIQYF.

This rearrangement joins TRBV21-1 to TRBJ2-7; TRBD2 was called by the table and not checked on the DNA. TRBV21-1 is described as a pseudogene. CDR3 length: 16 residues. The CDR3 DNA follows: TGTGCCAGCAGCTCCCGGGGGGGCGGAGGTAACTACGAGCAGTACTTC. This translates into CASSSRGGGGNYEQYF.

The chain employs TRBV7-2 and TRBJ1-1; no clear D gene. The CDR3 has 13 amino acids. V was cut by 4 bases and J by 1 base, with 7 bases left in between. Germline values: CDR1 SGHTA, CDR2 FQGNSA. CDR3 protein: CASSSEGNTEAFF. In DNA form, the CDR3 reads TGTGCCAGCAGCTCAGAGGGGAACACTGAAGCTTTCTTT.

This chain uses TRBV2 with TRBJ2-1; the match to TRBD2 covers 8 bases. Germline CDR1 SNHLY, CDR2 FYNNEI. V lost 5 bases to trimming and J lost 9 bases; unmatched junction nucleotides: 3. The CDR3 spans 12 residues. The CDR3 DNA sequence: TGTGCCAGCAGTCCCCGGGAGGGTGAGCAGTTCTTC. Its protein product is CASSPREGEQFF.

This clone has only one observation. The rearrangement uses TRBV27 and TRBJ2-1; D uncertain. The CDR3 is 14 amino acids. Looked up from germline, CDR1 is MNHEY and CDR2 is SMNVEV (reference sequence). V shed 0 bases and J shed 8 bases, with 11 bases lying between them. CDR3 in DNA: TGTGCCAGCAGTTTATCAGTAGCCTCCCATGAGCAGTTCTTC. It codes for CASSLSVASHEQFF.

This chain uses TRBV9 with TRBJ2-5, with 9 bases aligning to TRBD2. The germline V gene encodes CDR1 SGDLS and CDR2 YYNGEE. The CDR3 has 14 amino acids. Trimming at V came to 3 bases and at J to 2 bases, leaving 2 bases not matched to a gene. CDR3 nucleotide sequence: TGTGCCAGCAGCGAGCGGGGGGCACAAGAGACCCAGTACTTC. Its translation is CASSERGAQETQYF.

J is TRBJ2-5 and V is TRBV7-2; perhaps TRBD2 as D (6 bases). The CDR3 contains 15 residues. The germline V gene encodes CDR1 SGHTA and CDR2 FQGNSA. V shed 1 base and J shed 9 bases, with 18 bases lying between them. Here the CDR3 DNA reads TGTGCCAGCAGCTTAGAGGACCGGACTAACATCCCCCAGTACTTC. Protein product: CASSLEDRTNIPQYF.

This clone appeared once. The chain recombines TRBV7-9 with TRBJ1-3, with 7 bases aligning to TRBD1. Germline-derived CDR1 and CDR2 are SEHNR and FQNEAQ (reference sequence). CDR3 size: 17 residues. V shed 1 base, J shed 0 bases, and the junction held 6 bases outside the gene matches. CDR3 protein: CASSLGAGTASGNTIYF. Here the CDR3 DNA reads TGTGCCAGCAGCTTAGGGGCCGGGACAGCCTCTGGAAACACCATATATTTT.